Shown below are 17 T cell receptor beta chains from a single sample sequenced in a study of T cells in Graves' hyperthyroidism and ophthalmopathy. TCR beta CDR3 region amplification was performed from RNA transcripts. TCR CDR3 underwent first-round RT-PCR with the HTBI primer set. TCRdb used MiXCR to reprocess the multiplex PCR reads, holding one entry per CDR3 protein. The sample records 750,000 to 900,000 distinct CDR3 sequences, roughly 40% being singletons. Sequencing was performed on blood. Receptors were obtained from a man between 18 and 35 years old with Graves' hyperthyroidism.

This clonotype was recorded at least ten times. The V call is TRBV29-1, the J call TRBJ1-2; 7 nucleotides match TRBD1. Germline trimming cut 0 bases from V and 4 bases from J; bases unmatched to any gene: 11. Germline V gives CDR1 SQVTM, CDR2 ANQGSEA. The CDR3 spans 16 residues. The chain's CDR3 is CSVEDGTGEGFYGYTF. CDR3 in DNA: TGCAGCGTTGAAGATGGCACAGGGGAGGGATTCTATGGCTACACCTTC. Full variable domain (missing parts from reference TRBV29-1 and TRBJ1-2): SAVISQKPSRDICQRGTSLTIQCQVDSQVTMMFWYRQQPGQSLTLIATANQGSEATYESGFVIDKFPISRPNLTFSTLTVSNMSPEDSSIYLCSVEDGTGEGFYGYTFGSGTRLTVV.

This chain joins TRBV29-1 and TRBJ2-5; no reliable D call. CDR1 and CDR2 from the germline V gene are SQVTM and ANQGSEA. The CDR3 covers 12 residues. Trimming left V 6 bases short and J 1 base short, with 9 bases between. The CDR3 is CSVRALQETQYF. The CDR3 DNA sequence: TGCAGCGTAAGGGCCCTCCAAGAGACCCAGTACTTC.

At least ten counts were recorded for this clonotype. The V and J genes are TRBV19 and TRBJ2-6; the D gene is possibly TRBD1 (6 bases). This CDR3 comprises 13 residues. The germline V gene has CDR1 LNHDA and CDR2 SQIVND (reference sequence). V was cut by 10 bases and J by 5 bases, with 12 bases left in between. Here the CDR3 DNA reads TGTGCCACCTCACAGGGTCGGGCCAACGTCCTGACTTTC. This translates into CATSQGRANVLTF.

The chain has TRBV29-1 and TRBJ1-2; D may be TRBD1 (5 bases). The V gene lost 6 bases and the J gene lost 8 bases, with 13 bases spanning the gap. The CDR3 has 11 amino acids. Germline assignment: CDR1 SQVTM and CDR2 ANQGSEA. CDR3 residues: CSVRAGEGYTF. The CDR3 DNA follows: TGCAGCGTCCGGGCGGGGGAAGGCTACACCTTC.

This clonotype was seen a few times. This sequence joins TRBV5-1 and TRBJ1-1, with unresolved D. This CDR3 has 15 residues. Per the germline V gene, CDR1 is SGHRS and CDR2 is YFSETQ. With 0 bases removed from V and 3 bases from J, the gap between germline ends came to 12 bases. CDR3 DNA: TGCGCCAGCAGCTTGGAATCCCCCTGGGACACTGAAGCTTTCTTT. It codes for CASSLESPWDTEAFF.

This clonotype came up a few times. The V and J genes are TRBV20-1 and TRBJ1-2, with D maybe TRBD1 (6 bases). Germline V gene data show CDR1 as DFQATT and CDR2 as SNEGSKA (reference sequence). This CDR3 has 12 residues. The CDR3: CSAARGTYGYTF. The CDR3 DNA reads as TGCAGCGCCGCCAGGGGTACCTATGGCTACACCTTC.

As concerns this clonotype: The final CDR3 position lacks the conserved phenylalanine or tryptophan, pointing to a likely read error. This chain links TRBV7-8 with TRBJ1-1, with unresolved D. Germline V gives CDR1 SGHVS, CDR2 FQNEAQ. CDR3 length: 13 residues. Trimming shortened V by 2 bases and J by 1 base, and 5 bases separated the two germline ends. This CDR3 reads CASSLSRNTEAFL. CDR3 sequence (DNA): TGTGCCAGCAGCTTATCCCGGAACACTGAAGCTTTCCTT.

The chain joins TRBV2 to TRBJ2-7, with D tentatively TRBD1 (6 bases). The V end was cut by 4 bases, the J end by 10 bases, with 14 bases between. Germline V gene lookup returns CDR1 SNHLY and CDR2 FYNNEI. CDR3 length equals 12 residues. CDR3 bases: TGTGCCAGCAGTGGGGGCAGGGGAGATCAGTACTTC. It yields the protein CASSGGRGDQYF.

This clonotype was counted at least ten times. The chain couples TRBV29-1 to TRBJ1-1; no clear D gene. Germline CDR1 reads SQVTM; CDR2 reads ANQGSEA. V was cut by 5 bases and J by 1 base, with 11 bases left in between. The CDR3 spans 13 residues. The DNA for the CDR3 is TGCAGCGTTACAGTGGGAGGGAACACTGAAGCTTTCTTT. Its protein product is CSVTVGGNTEAFF.

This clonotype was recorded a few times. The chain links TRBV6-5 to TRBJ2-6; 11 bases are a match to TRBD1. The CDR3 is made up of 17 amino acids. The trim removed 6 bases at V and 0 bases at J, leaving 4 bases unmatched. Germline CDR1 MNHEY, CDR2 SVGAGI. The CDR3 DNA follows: TGTGCCAGCAGGGCCGGGACAGGGGGCTCTGGGGCCAACGTCCTGACTTTC. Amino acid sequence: CASRAGTGGSGANVLTF.

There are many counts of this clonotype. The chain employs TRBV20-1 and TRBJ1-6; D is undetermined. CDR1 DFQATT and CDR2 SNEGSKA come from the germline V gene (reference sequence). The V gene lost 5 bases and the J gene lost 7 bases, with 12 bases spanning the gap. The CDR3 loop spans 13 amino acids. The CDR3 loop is CSASSTGNSPLHF. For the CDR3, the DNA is TGCAGTGCTTCCTCGACGGGAAATTCACCCCTCCACTTT.

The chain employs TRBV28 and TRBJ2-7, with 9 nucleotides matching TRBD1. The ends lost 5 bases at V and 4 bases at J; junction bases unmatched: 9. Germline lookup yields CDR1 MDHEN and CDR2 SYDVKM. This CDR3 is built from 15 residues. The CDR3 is CASSLVTGGLYEQYF. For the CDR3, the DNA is TGTGCCAGCAGTCTCGTGACAGGGGGATTATACGAGCAGTACTTC. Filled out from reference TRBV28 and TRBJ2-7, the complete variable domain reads DVKVTQSSRYLVKRTGEKVFLECVQDMDHENMFWYRQDPGLGLRLIYFSYDVKMKEKGDIPEGYSVSREKKERFSLILESASTNQTSMYLCASSLVTGGLYEQYFGPGTRLTVT.

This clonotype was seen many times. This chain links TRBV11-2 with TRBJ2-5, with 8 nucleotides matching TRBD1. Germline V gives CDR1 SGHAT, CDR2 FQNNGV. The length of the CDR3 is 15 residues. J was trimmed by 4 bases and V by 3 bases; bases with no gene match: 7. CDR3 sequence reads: CASSFGQGGGETQYF. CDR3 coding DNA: TGTGCCAGCAGCTTCGGACAGGGAGGAGGAGAGACCCAGTACTTC. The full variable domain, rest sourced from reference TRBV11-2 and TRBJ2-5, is EAGVAQSPRYKIIEKRQSVAFWCNPISGHATLYWYQQILGQGPKLLIQFQNNGVVDDSQLPKDRFSAERLKGVDSTLKIQPAKLEDSAVYLCASSFGQGGGETQYFGPGTRLLVL.

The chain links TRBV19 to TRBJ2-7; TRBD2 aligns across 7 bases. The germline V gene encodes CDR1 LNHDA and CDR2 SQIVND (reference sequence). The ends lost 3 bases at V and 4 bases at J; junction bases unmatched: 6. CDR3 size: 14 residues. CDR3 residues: CASSMGGEGYEQYF. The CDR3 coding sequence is TGTGCCAGTAGTATGGGAGGGGAAGGTTACGAGCAGTACTTC.

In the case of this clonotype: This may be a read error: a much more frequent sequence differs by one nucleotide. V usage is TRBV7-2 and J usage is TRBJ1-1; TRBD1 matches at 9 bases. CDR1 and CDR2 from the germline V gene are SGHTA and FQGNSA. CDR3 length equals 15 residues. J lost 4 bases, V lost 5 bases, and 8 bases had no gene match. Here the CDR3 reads CTSSRGDREGTEAFF. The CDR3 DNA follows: TGTACCAGCAGCCGAGGGGACAGGGAAGGCACTGAAGCTTTCTTT. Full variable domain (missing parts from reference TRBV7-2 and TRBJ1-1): GAGVSQSPSNKVTEKGKDVELRCDPISGHTALYWYRQSLGQGLEFLIYFQGNSAPDKSGLPSDRFSAERTGGSVSTLTIQRTQQEDSAVYLCTSSRGDREGTEAFFGQGTRLTVV.

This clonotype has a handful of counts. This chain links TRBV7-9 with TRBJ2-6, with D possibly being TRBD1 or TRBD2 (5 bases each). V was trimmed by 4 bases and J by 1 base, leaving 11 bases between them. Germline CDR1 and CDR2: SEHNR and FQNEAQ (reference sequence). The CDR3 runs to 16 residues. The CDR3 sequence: CASSSTWGSGANVLTF. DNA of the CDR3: TGTGCCAGCAGCTCCACTTGGGGGTCTGGGGCCAACGTCCTGACTTTC. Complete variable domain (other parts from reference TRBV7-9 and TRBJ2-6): DTGVSQNPRHKITKRGQNVTFRCDPISEHNRLYWYRQTLGQGPEFLTYFQNEAQLEKSRLLSDRFSAERPKGSFSTLEIQRTEQGDSAMYLCASSSTWGSGANVLTFGAGSRLTVL.

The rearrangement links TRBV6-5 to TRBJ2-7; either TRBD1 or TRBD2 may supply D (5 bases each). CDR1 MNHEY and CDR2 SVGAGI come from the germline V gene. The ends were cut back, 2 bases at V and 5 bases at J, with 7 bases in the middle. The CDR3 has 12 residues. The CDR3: CASSYGGNEQYF. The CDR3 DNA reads TGTGCCAGCAGTTACGGGGGTAACGAGCAGTACTTC.